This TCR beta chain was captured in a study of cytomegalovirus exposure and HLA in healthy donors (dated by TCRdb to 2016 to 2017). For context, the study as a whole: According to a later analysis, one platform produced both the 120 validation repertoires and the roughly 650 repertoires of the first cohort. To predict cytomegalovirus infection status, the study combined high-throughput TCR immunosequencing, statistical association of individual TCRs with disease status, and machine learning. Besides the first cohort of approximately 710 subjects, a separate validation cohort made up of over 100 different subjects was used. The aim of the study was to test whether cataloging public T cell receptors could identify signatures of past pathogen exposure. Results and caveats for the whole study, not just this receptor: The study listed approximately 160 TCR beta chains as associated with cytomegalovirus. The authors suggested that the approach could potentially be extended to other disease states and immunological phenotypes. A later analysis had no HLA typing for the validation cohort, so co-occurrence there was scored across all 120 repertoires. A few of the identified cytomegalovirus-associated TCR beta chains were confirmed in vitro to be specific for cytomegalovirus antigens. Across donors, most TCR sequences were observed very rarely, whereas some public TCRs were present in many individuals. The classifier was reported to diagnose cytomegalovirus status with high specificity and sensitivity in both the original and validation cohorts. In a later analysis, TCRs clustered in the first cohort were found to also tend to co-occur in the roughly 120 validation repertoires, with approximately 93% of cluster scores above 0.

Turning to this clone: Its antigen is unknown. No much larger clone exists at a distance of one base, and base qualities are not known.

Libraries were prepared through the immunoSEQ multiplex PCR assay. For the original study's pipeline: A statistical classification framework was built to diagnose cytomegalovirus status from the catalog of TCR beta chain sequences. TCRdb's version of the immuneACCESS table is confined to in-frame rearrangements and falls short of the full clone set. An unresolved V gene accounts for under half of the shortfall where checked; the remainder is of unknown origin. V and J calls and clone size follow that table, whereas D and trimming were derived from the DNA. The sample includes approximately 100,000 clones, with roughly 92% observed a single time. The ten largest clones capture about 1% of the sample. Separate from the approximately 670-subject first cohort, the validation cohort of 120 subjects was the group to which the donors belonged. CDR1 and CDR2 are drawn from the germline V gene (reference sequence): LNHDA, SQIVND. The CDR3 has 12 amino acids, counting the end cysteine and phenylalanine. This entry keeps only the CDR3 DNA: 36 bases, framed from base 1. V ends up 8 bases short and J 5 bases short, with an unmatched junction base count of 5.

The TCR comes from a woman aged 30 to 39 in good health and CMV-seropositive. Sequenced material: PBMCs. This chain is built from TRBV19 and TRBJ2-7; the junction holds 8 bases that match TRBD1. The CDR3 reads CASQQGANEQYF. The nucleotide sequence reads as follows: TGTGCCAGTCAGCAGGGGGCAAACGAGCAGTACTTC.